Below are 29 T cell receptor beta chains sequenced from a single sample in a study of PD-1 blockade in mismatch repair-deficient tumors. Profiled with immunoSEQ multiplex PCR; TCRdb holds only in-frame clones, not every one. Among approximately 130,000 clones listed, about 85% were seen once. Sequences were derived from peripheral blood, sampled 44 weeks after starting pembrolizumab. The receptors shown here come from an adult with mismatch repair-deficient cancer.

The chain is built from TRBV10-3 and TRBJ2-1; TRBD1 aligns across 10 bases. J gave up 4 bases and V 2 bases, and 11 bases lay outside the gene matches. From germline, CDR1 is ENHRY and CDR2 SYGVKD. The CDR3 totals 18 residues. CDR3 loop: CAISEGLLRDRGYNEQFF. DNA of the CDR3: TGTGCCATCAGTGAGGGCCTCCTCCGGGACAGGGGTTACAATGAGCAGTTCTTC.

The chain links TRBV5-5 to TRBJ2-1; no clear D gene. This CDR3 comprises 14 residues. The ends were cut back, 0 bases at V and 6 bases at J, with 10 bases in the middle. Germline CDR1 reads SGHKS; CDR2 reads YYEKEE (reference sequence). CDR3 DNA: TGTGCCAGCAGCTTGGTGGGTAGGGTCAATGAGCAGTTCTTC. It specifies CASSLVGRVNEQFF.

V usage is TRBV4-2 and J usage is TRBJ2-7; unclear D gene. Germline CDR1 is LGHNA and CDR2 is YNFKEQ. The CDR3 is 12 residues long. V lost 4 bases to trimming and J lost 5 bases, with 9 bases between them. This CDR3 reads CASSLAGNEQYF. CDR3 nucleotide sequence: TGTGCCAGCAGCCTAGCTGGGAACGAGCAGTACTTC.

The chain is built from TRBV6-5 and TRBJ1-4; the match to TRBD1 covers 9 bases. The CDR3 is 14 residues long. Trimming removed 8 bases from V and 5 bases from J; junction bases left unmatched: 6. Germline CDR1 MNHEY, CDR2 SVGAGI. CDR3 sequence reads: CASCAGTGNEKLFF. In DNA, the CDR3 is TGTGCCAGCTGTGCCGGGACAGGGAATGAAAAACTGTTTTTT.

The V call is TRBV29-1, the J call TRBJ1-2, with 7 bases matching TRBD1. The CDR3 contains 14 residues. Germline V gene data show CDR1 as SQVTM and CDR2 as ANQGSEA. V shed 6 bases and J 5 bases; nucleotides not matched to a gene: 12. CDR3 sequence reads: CSVGDRGGRYGYTF. As DNA, the CDR3 is TGCAGCGTGGGGGACAGAGGGGGTCGGTATGGCTACACCTTC.

The chain is built from TRBV5-4 and TRBJ2-7; D possibly corresponds to TRBD2 (7 bases). V lost 2 bases to trimming and J lost 7 bases, with 19 bases between them. CDR3 length equals 15 residues. Germline CDR1 and CDR2: SGHNT and YYREEE (reference sequence). The CDR3 loop is CASSFFAGGLGEQYF. The CDR3 nucleotides are TGTGCCAGCAGCTTTTTTGCCGGGGGGCTGGGTGAGCAGTACTTC.

The rearrangement uses TRBV10-2 and TRBJ2-7, with D maybe TRBD2 (7 bases). Trimming stripped 2 bases from V and 5 bases from J, with 10 bases between. Germline lookup yields CDR1 WSHSY and CDR2 SAAADI. The CDR3 sequence is 13 residues long. CDR3 amino acids: CASSERGGNEQYF. The CDR3 bases are TGCGCCAGCAGTGAGAGGGGGGGGAACGAGCAGTACTTC.

The rearrangement joins TRBV28 to TRBJ1-5; TRBD1 aligns across 7 bases. CDR3 length: 14 residues. V was clipped by 6 bases and J by 9 bases; unmatched bases: 11. In germline, CDR1 is MDHEN, CDR2 SYDVKM. CDR3 amino acids: CASRFDRAGGPQHF. CDR3 nucleotides: TGTGCCAGCAGATTTGACAGGGCCGGGGGGCCCCAGCATTTT.

Turning to this clone: The same CDR3 also results from other DNA sequences found in this sample. This sequence joins TRBV30 and TRBJ1-2, with D unclear. The CDR3 totals 13 residues. Trimming cost V 1 base and J 6 bases, with 12 bases left between them. The germline gives CDR1 GTSNPN, CDR2 SVGIG (reference sequence). CDR3 residues: CAWSDEGLDGYTF. CDR3 nucleotides: TGTGCCTGGAGTGATGAAGGGTTAGATGGCTACACCTTC.

This chain connects TRBV7-9 to TRBJ2-7; possibly TRBD2 for D (6 bases). CDR1 and CDR2 (germline): SEHNR, FQNEAQ (reference sequence). CDR3 size: 16 residues. Deletions cut 0 bases from V and 4 bases from J, with 16 bases between. The CDR3 DNA sequence: TGTGCCAGCAGCTTAGCGCTTGCGGGGTCCACTTACGAGCAGTACTTC. It yields the protein CASSLALAGSTYEQYF.

The chain has TRBV2 and TRBJ2-1, with 9 bases lining up with TRBD2. Germline V gene data show CDR1 as SNHLY and CDR2 as FYNNEI. Losses at the gene ends were 4 bases for V and 12 bases for J; bases not matched to a gene: 19. The CDR3 consists of 17 residues. The CDR3 DNA follows: TGTGCCAGCAGTGTATCAACTGCGGGAGGGCCGAGTTTAGGGCAGTTCTTC. This sequence encodes CASSVSTAGGPSLGQFF.

The chain employs TRBV6-6 and TRBJ2-7, with 8 positions matching TRBD2. The CDR3 contains 15 residues. The V and J ends lost 5 bases and 3 bases, in that order; junction bases with no gene match: 9. In germline, CDR1 is MNHNY, CDR2 SVGAGI (reference sequence). CDR3 nucleotides: TGTGCCAGCAGTGGACTAGCAATTCCCATCTACGAGCAGTACTTC. Its translation is CASSGLAIPIYEQYF.

J is TRBJ2-7 and V is TRBV9; D might be TRBD2 (6 bases). Trimming took off 1 base at V and 3 bases at J, with 8 bases between the two ends. From germline, CDR1 is SGDLS and CDR2 YYNGEE. There are 13 residues in the CDR3. The CDR3 loop is CASSVSSGYEQYF. The CDR3 region has the DNA TGTGCCAGCAGCGTAAGTAGCGGCTACGAGCAGTACTTC.

This chain uses TRBV6-5 with TRBJ2-7; TRBD1 aligns across 10 bases. CDR3 size: 14 residues. Germline V gene lookup returns CDR1 MNHEY and CDR2 SVGAGI. Trimming removed 10 bases from V and 0 bases from J; junction bases left unmatched: 6. CDR3 region: CAKPGQGLSYEQYF. In nucleotides, the CDR3 is TGTGCCAAGCCGGGACAGGGGCTCTCCTACGAGCAGTACTTC.

The chain uses TRBV5-1 and TRBJ1-2; 7 bases fit TRBD1. V lost 0 bases to trimming and J lost 4 bases; unmatched junction nucleotides: 3. The CDR3 has 14 amino acids. Germline-derived CDR1 and CDR2 are SGHRS and YFSETQ. The CDR3 here is CASSLVPGGYGYTF. The CDR3 DNA is TGCGCCAGCAGCTTGGTACCAGGGGGCTATGGCTACACCTTC.

This chain joins TRBV6-1 and TRBJ2-4, with 9 bases that match TRBD2. Per the germline V gene, CDR1 is MNHNS and CDR2 is SASEGT. V trimming: 6 bases; J trimming: 5 bases; junction bases outside the gene matches: 8. This CDR3 contains 15 residues. CDR3 sequence (DNA): TGTGCCAGCAGGCTAAAGACTAGCGGCCAAAACATTCAGTACTTC. Translated: CASRLKTSGQNIQYF.

CDR3 protein: CAWSVGGSSEQYF. The CDR3 DNA is TGTGCCTGGAGTGTAGGCGGGTCTTCCGAGCAGTACTTC. The V gene is TRBV30, the J gene TRBJ2-7, with D perhaps matching TRBD2 (5 bases). Looked up from germline, CDR1 is GTSNPN and CDR2 is SVGIG (reference sequence). The CDR3 is made up of 13 amino acids. V dropped 0 bases and J dropped 6 bases, with 12 bases sitting between them.

The chain employs TRBV15 and TRBJ1-2, with D uncertain. Germline V lookup: CDR1 LNHNV, CDR2 YYDKDF (reference sequence). The CDR3 sequence is 15 residues long. V gave up 0 bases and J gave up 6 bases, with 14 bases separating them. The DNA of the CDR3 is TGTGCCACCAGCAGAGATTTGGCACCCCTCAATGGCTACACCTTC. Translation gives CATSRDLAPLNGYTF.

The J gene is TRBJ2-5, the V gene TRBV5-1, with a possible D match to TRBD1 (6 bases). Per the germline V gene, CDR1 is SGHRS and CDR2 is YFSETQ. The CDR3 has 13 amino acids. V lost 4 bases to trimming and J lost 1 base, with 8 bases between them. This CDR3 reads CASSRDTQETQYF. CDR3 bases: TGCGCCAGCAGCCGGGACACCCAAGAGACCCAGTACTTC. The full variable domain, with the rest looked up from reference TRBV5-1 and TRBJ2-5, is KAGVTQTPRYLIKTRGQQVTLSCSPISGHRSVSWYQQTPGQGLQFLFEYFSETQRNKGNFPGRFSGRQFSNSRSEMNVSTLELGDSALYLCASSRDTQETQYFGPGTRLLVL.

This chain uses TRBV6-1 with TRBJ2-7; 8 bases line up with TRBD2. V shed 6 bases, J shed 6 bases, and the junction held 13 bases outside the gene matches. CDR3 length: 15 amino acids. Germline-derived CDR1 and CDR2 are MNHNS and SASEGT. CDR3 loop: CASRATGLEGFEQYF. The CDR3 DNA sequence: TGTGCCAGCAGAGCTACGGGACTAGAAGGTTTCGAGCAGTACTTC.

V is TRBV23-1 and J is TRBJ2-4; D unclear. Being an ORF, TRBV23-1 has a function that is uncertain. The V and J ends lost 0 bases and 5 bases respectively, with 14 bases between them. The CDR3 length is 16 residues. The CDR3 DNA follows: TGCGCCAGCAGTCAATCCGGCACAGCCGACGAAAACATTCAGTACTTC. This translates into CASSQSGTADENIQYF.

The rearrangement joins TRBV7-9 to TRBJ1-2, with D possibly matching TRBD1 (5 bases). The ends were cut back, 2 bases at V and 8 bases at J, with 18 bases in the middle. Germline V gene sequence: CDR1 SEHNR, CDR2 FQNEAQ (reference sequence). CDR3 length: 15 amino acids. In nucleotides, the CDR3 is TGTGCCAGCAGCTTACGACAGCGGAGCGAGGGGGGCTACACCTTC. Translation gives CASSLRQRSEGGYTF.

CDR3 sequence: CASSSDTFSYNEQFF. The CDR3 DNA is TGCGCCAGCAGCTCGGACACCTTCTCCTACAATGAGCAGTTCTTC. The J gene is TRBJ2-1, the V gene TRBV5-1; tentative D call: TRBD1 (5 bases). The CDR3 is 15 residues long. CDR1 is SGHRS and CDR2 is YFSETQ in the germline V gene. The V gene lost 3 bases and the J gene lost 0 bases, with 10 bases spanning the gap. Full variable domain (missing parts from reference TRBV5-1 and TRBJ2-1): KAGVTQTPRYLIKTRGQQVTLSCSPISGHRSVSWYQQTPGQGLQFLFEYFSETQRNKGNFPGRFSGRQFSNSRSEMNVSTLELGDSALYLCASSSDTFSYNEQFFGPGTRLTVL.

The CDR3 loop is CASSPDRGKAYNEQFF. DNA for the CDR3: TGCGCCAGCAGTCCGGATAGGGGGAAGGCTTACAATGAGCAGTTCTTC. The rearrangement uses TRBV10-2 and TRBJ2-1; a weak D match, TRBD1 (6 bases). This CDR3 is built from 16 residues. With 5 bases removed from V and 4 bases from J, the gap between germline ends came to 18 bases. Germline-derived CDR1 and CDR2 are WSHSY and SAAADI.

On this clone: The sample has other DNA sequences that encode this CDR3 too. The genes are TRBV6-5 and TRBJ2-2; D may be TRBD1 or TRBD2 (5 bases each). This CDR3 is 14 amino acids long. Trimming cost V 0 bases and J 3 bases, with 5 bases left between them. The germline V gene has CDR1 MNHEY and CDR2 SVGAGI. CDR3 DNA: TGTGCCAGCAGTTACTCGGGGGACACCGGGGAGCTGTTTTTT. Its protein is CASSYSGDTGELFF.

The rearrangement joins TRBV5-5 to TRBJ1-2; TRBD1 is a possible D gene (6 bases). V shed 4 bases and J shed 6 bases, with 19 bases lying between them. The length of the CDR3 is 15 residues. CDR1 is SGHKS, CDR2 YYEKEE, per germline (reference sequence). The CDR3 sequence: CASSKFTGTTNGYTF. DNA for the CDR3: TGTGCCAGCAGCAAATTCACAGGGACTACCAATGGCTACACCTTC. Variable domain in full (rest from reference TRBV5-5 and TRBJ1-2): DAGVTQSPTHLIKTRGQQVTLRCSPISGHKSVSWYQQVLGQGPQFIFQYYEKEERGRGNFPDRFSARQFPNYSSELNVNALLLGDSALYLCASSKFTGTTNGYTFGSGTRLTVV.

The J gene is TRBJ2-7, the V gene TRBV28; 7 bases line up with TRBD1. Germline V gene sequence: CDR1 MDHEN, CDR2 SYDVKM. Trimming removed 6 bases from V and 2 bases from J; junction bases left unmatched: 7. CDR3 length equals 14 residues. The CDR3 DNA follows: TGTGCCAGCAGACCGGGACAGCAGGCCTACGAGCAGTACTTC. This codes for CASRPGQQAYEQYF.

The chain uses TRBV4-1 and TRBJ2-3; 8 bases agree with TRBD2. The CDR3 is made up of 17 amino acids. V was pared by 6 bases and J by 1 base, with 12 bases of the junction left unmatched. The germline CDR1 and CDR2 sequences are MGHRA and YSYEKL. CDR3 loop: CASRPGVLAGGTDTQYF. The CDR3 DNA follows: TGCGCCAGCAGACCAGGGGTCCTAGCGGGTGGCACAGATACGCAGTATTTT.

The V and J genes are TRBV28 and TRBJ2-7; D perhaps matches TRBD1 (5 bases). V dropped 2 bases and J dropped 0 bases, with 11 bases sitting between them. This CDR3 region has 15 residues. Germline CDR1 MDHEN, CDR2 SYDVKM. CDR3 sequence (DNA): TGTGCCAGCAGTTTAGGAAACAGGCGCTCCTACGAGCAGTACTTC. Translating gives CASSLGNRRSYEQYF.